This is a list of T cell receptor beta chains from one sample in a study of pediatric ulcerative colitis. Assay used: immunoSEQ multiplex PCR; TCRdb lists only in-frame clones, some missing. The table records 20,000 to 25,000 clones, about 71% of them present only once. Specimen: gut tissue. These receptors were obtained from a boy under 18 with severe ulcerative colitis. Both conserved end residues are part of each CDR3. The D gene is left open where the match is weak. The size entry is marked missing in some rows and otherwise reads once, few, many or a size class.

J gene: TRBJ1-3; D gene: .; clone size: .; V gene: TRBV6-5; CDR3 protein: CASRTELGNTIYF; CDR3 DNA: TGTGCCAGCAGAACAGAGCTGGGAAACACCATATATTTT
J gene: TRBJ1-1; D gene: .; clone size: .; V gene: TRBV4-3; CDR3 protein: CASSQERSTEAFF; CDR3 DNA: TGCGCCAGCAGCCAAGAGCGGTCCACTGAAGCTTTCTTT
J gene: TRBJ1-2; D gene: .; clone size: .; V gene: TRBV29-1; CDR3 protein: CSVLLGGIYGYTF; CDR3 DNA: TGCAGCGTTCTATTGGGGGGCATCTATGGCTACACCTTC
J gene: TRBJ2-2; D gene: TRBD1; clone size: .; V gene: TRBV18; CDR3 protein: CASERDRGNRRDTGELFF; CDR3 DNA: TGTGCCAGCGAGAGGGACAGGGGGAACCGCCGCGACACCGGGGAGCTGTTTTTT
J gene: TRBJ1-5; D gene: TRBD1; clone size: few; V gene: TRBV10-2; CDR3 protein: CASRGTGNQPQHF; CDR3 DNA: TGCGCCAGCAGAGGGACAGGGAATCAGCCCCAGCATTTT
J gene: TRBJ1-6; D gene: .; clone size: once; V gene: TRBV6-5; CDR3 protein: CASTTVSSYNSPLHF; CDR3 DNA: TGTGCCAGCACGACAGTGAGCTCCTATAATTCACCCCTCCACTTT
J gene: TRBJ2-6; D gene: TRBD2; clone size: .; V gene: TRBV6-1; CDR3 protein: CASNEGGAGANVLTF; CDR3 DNA: TGTGCCAGCAACGAGGGAGGGGCTGGGGCCAACGTCCTGACTTTC
J gene: TRBJ2-7; D gene: .; clone size: .; V gene: TRBV2; CDR3 protein: CASSEARGGTVYEQYF; CDR3 DNA: TGTGCCAGCAGTGAAGCGCGGGGCGGGACAGTGTACGAGCAGTACTTC
J gene: TRBJ1-1; D gene: .; clone size: few; V gene: TRBV10-2; CDR3 protein: CASSEFDRLNTEAFF; CDR3 DNA: TGCGCCAGCAGTGAGTTTGACAGGCTGAACACTGAAGCTTTCTTT
J gene: TRBJ1-3; D gene: .; clone size: .; V gene: TRBV15; CDR3 protein: CATSRDRAGNTIYF; CDR3 DNA: TGTGCCACCAGCAGAGACAGGGCTGGAAACACCATATATTTT
J gene: TRBJ2-6; D gene: .; clone size: few; V gene: TRBV10-3; CDR3 protein: CAISAPRGNSGANVLTF; CDR3 DNA: TGTGCCATCAGTGCCCCGAGGGGAAACTCTGGGGCCAACGTCCTGACTTTC
J gene: TRBJ2-7; D gene: .; clone size: once; V gene: TRBV5-1; CDR3 protein: CASSFTPGPTYYEQYF; CDR3 DNA: TGCGCCAGCAGCTTCACCCCAGGGCCAACCTACTACGAGCAGTACTTC
J gene: TRBJ1-1; D gene: .; clone size: .; V gene: TRBV5-4; CDR3 protein: CASSHKQGTEAFF; CDR3 DNA: TGTGCCAGCAGCCACAAACAGGGCACTGAAGCTTTCTTT
J gene: TRBJ1-5; D gene: .; clone size: .; V gene: TRBV23-1; CDR3 protein: CASSHPGRQPQHF; CDR3 DNA: TGCGCCAGCAGTCACCCAGGGCGTCAGCCCCAGCATTTT
J gene: TRBJ2-4; D gene: TRBD2; clone size: .; V gene: TRBV4-2; CDR3 protein: CASSSSGIQYF; CDR3 DNA: TGTGCCAGCAGCTCTAGCGGCATTCAGTACTTC
J gene: TRBJ2-2; D gene: TRBD2; clone size: .; V gene: TRBV7-9; CDR3 protein: CASSGTIGELFF; CDR3 DNA: TGTGCCAGCAGCGGGACTATCGGGGAGCTGTTTTTT
J gene: TRBJ1-1; D gene: .; clone size: .; V gene: TRBV11-2; CDR3 protein: CASSYTEAGTEAFF; CDR3 DNA: TGTGCCAGCAGCTACACCGAGGCGGGCACTGAAGCTTTCTTT
J gene: TRBJ1-1; D gene: .; clone size: few; V gene: TRBV6-1; CDR3 protein: CASSHTGFTEAFF; CDR3 DNA: TGTGCCAGCAGTCACACAGGGTTCACTGAAGCTTTCTTT
J gene: TRBJ2-7; D gene: .; clone size: medium-sized; V gene: TRBV6-5; CDR3 protein: CASSPGTAVGQYF; CDR3 DNA: TGTGCCAGCAGCCCCGGGACTGCCGTCGGGCAGTACTTC
J gene: TRBJ2-5; D gene: TRBD2; clone size: .; V gene: TRBV7-9; CDR3 protein: CASTHSSGGFPRAQYF; CDR3 DNA: TGTGCCAGCACCCACTCTAGCGGGGGGTTCCCTCGGGCCCAGTACTTC
J gene: TRBJ2-3; D gene: .; clone size: .; V gene: TRBV4-1; CDR3 protein: CASSQDSSTDTQYF; CDR3 DNA: TGCGCCAGCAGCCAAGATTCGAGCACAGATACGCAGTATTTT
J gene: TRBJ2-4; D gene: .; clone size: .; V gene: TRBV7-5; CDR3 protein: CARSLVALAKNIQYF; CDR3 DNA: TGTGCCAGAAGCTTAGTGGCCCTAGCCAAAAACATTCAGTACTTC
J gene: TRBJ2-3; D gene: .; clone size: few; V gene: TRBV5-1; CDR3 protein: CASSLAPMGRGDTDTQYF; CDR3 DNA: TGCGCCAGCAGCTTGGCCCCGATGGGCAGGGGGGACACAGATACGCAGTATTTT
J gene: TRBJ1-2; D gene: TRBD1; clone size: .; V gene: TRBV19; CDR3 protein: CASSVRGQGADGYTF; CDR3 DNA: TGTGCCAGTAGTGTTCGGGGACAGGGGGCGGATGGCTACACCTTC
J gene: TRBJ1-2; D gene: .; clone size: .; V gene: TRBV6-6; CDR3 protein: CASRLSAGGYTF; CDR3 DNA: TGTGCCAGCAGATTAAGTGCGGGAGGCTACACCTTC
J gene: TRBJ1-2; D gene: TRBD1; clone size: few; V gene: TRBV6-1; CDR3 protein: CASSDPGTGIDGYTF; CDR3 DNA: TGTGCCAGCAGTGACCCCGGGACAGGCATCGACGGCTACACCTTC
J gene: TRBJ2-3; D gene: .; clone size: .; V gene: TRBV28; CDR3 protein: CASSLVGSSTQYF; CDR3 DNA: TGTGCCAGCAGCCTGGTGGGGAGCTCTACGCAGTATTTT
J gene: TRBJ1-5; D gene: .; clone size: .; V gene: TRBV6-1; CDR3 protein: CASNSGGFNQPQHF; CDR3 DNA: TGTGCCAGCAATAGTGGAGGGTTCAATCAGCCCCAGCATTTT
J gene: TRBJ2-5; D gene: .; clone size: .; V gene: TRBV5-1; CDR3 protein: CASSFRETQYF; CDR3 DNA: TGCGCCAGCAGCTTCCGGGAGACCCAGTACTTC
J gene: TRBJ1-6; D gene: .; clone size: .; V gene: TRBV11-1; CDR3 protein: CASSYHGNSPLHF; CDR3 DNA: TGTGCCAGCAGCTACCATGGTAATTCACCCCTCCACTTT
J gene: TRBJ2-5; D gene: .; clone size: .; V gene: TRBV7-9; CDR3 protein: CASSLRLGLETQYF; CDR3 DNA: TGTGCCAGCAGCCTACGACTAGGGCTGGAGACCCAGTACTTC
J gene: TRBJ2-7; D gene: .; clone size: .; V gene: TRBV5-3; CDR3 protein: CARQLGFSPYEQYF; CDR3 DNA: TGTGCCAGGCAGCTCGGCTTTTCGCCCTACGAGCAGTACTTC
J gene: TRBJ1-2; D gene: .; clone size: few; V gene: TRBV27; CDR3 protein: CASSLSRGNYGYTF; CDR3 DNA: TGTGCCAGCAGTTTATCACGCGGGAACTATGGCTACACCTTC
J gene: TRBJ1-1; D gene: .; clone size: .; V gene: TRBV12-2; CDR3 protein: CASRSGGRTGKEVAFF; CDR3 DNA: TGTGCAAGTCGCTCTGGGGGGCGGACGGGGAAAGAGGTGGCTTTCTTT
J gene: TRBJ2-2; D gene: .; clone size: .; V gene: TRBV6-6; CDR3 protein: CASRIRGLGTGELFF; CDR3 DNA: TGTGCCAGCAGGATCAGGGGACTGGGCACCGGGGAGCTGTTTTTT
J gene: TRBJ1-5; D gene: .; clone size: .; V gene: TRBV2; CDR3 protein: CASSWAAGLINQPQHF; CDR3 DNA: TGTGCCAGCAGTTGGGCTGCGGGACTGATAAATCAGCCCCAGCATTTT
J gene: TRBJ1-2; D gene: .; clone size: .; V gene: TRBV18; CDR3 protein: CASSPGPVAFYGYTF; CDR3 DNA: TGTGCCAGCTCACCCGGGCCAGTAGCTTTCTATGGCTACACCTTC
J gene: TRBJ2-5; D gene: TRBD2; clone size: .; V gene: TRBV5-4; CDR3 protein: CASSSPLAGGPETQYF; CDR3 DNA: TGTGCCAGCAGCTCTCCGTTAGCGGGGGGGCCAGAGACCCAGTACTTC
J gene: TRBJ2-3; D gene: .; clone size: .; V gene: TRBV7-9; CDR3 protein: CASSLASGGRTDTQYF; CDR3 DNA: TGTGCCAGCAGCTTAGCCAGTGGGGGGCGCACAGATACGCAGTATTTT
J gene: TRBJ1-2; D gene: .; clone size: once; V gene: TRBV5-6; CDR3 protein: CASVWAGKDYGYTF; CDR3 DNA: TGTGCCAGCGTGTGGGCAGGGAAAGACTATGGCTACACCTTC
J gene: TRBJ1-4; D gene: TRBD1; clone size: .; V gene: TRBV5-1; CDR3 protein: CASSQRDRGRKEKLFF; CDR3 DNA: TGCGCCAGCAGCCAAAGGGACAGGGGTCGAAAGGAAAAACTGTTTTTT
J gene: TRBJ1-1; D gene: TRBD1; clone size: .; V gene: TRBV29-1; CDR3 protein: CSVRSGTGGYTEAFF; CDR3 DNA: TGCAGCGTGCGGTCTGGGACAGGGGGTTACACTGAAGCTTTCTTT
J gene: TRBJ1-2; D gene: .; clone size: few; V gene: TRBV4-1; CDR3 protein: CASSQVAPGWGGYTF; CDR3 DNA: TGCGCCAGCAGCCAAGTAGCTCCGGGCTGGGGGGGCTACACCTTC
J gene: TRBJ1-3; D gene: TRBD1; clone size: .; V gene: TRBV4-3; CDR3 protein: CASSQDRNRGRLGNTIYF; CDR3 DNA: TGCGCCAGCAGCCAAGATAGGAACAGGGGGCGCCTTGGAAACACCATATATTTT
J gene: TRBJ1-1; D gene: .; clone size: .; V gene: TRBV29-1; CDR3 protein: CSVSRDLNTEAFF; CDR3 DNA: TGCAGCGTCTCCCGGGACTTGAACACTGAAGCTTTCTTT
J gene: TRBJ2-5; D gene: .; clone size: .; V gene: TRBV7-3; CDR3 protein: CASSRTGKETQYF; CDR3 DNA: TGTGCCAGCAGCCGGACTGGCAAAGAGACCCAGTACTTC
J gene: TRBJ2-7; D gene: TRBD1; clone size: .; V gene: TRBV5-1; CDR3 protein: CASSLVGQGTMEQYF; CDR3 DNA: TGCGCCAGCAGCTTGGTGGGACAGGGTACTATGGAGCAGTACTTC
J gene: TRBJ1-2; D gene: TRBD1; clone size: once; V gene: TRBV7-8; CDR3 protein: CASRSDRDNYGYTF; CDR3 DNA: TGTGCCAGCAGGTCTGACAGGGACAACTATGGCTACACCTTC
J gene: TRBJ1-2; D gene: TRBD1; clone size: few; V gene: TRBV19; CDR3 protein: CASSFPGQGTGGYTF; CDR3 DNA: TGTGCCAGTAGTTTTCCGGGACAGGGTACGGGTGGCTACACCTTC
J gene: TRBJ1-1; D gene: .; clone size: .; V gene: TRBV5-6; CDR3 protein: CASSLFRMLNTEAFF; CDR3 DNA: TGTGCCAGCAGCTTGTTCCGAATGTTAAACACTGAAGCTTTCTTT
J gene: TRBJ1-6; D gene: .; clone size: .; V gene: TRBV19; CDR3 protein: CASSIVGNPLHF; CDR3 DNA: TGTGCCAGTAGTATAGTCGGTAACCCCCTCCACTTT
J gene: TRBJ2-7; D gene: .; clone size: few; V gene: TRBV18; CDR3 protein: CASSLSDSREQYF; CDR3 DNA: TGTGCCAGCTCACTTTCCGACAGCCGCGAGCAGTACTTC
J gene: TRBJ1-6; D gene: .; clone size: .; V gene: TRBV4-3; CDR3 protein: CASSQVGASPLHF; CDR3 DNA: TGCGCCAGCAGCCAAGTGGGAGCTTCACCCCTCCACTTT
J gene: TRBJ2-1; D gene: .; clone size: .; V gene: TRBV6-6; CDR3 protein: CASSYGVLEGSEQFF; CDR3 DNA: TGTGCCAGCAGTTACGGAGTTCTGGAGGGTAGTGAGCAGTTCTTC
J gene: TRBJ2-7; D gene: TRBD2; clone size: .; V gene: TRBV2; CDR3 protein: CASSEADLAGGYEQYF; CDR3 DNA: TGTGCCAGCAGTGAAGCCGATCTAGCGGGGGGTTACGAGCAGTACTTC
J gene: TRBJ1-5; D gene: .; clone size: .; V gene: TRBV9; CDR3 protein: CASSRDISNQPQHF; CDR3 DNA: TGTGCCAGCAGCAGGGACATCAGCAATCAGCCCCAGCATTTT
J gene: TRBJ1-1; D gene: .; clone size: .; V gene: TRBV6-4; CDR3 protein: CASSEFLNTEAFF; CDR3 DNA: TGTGCCAGCAGTGAATTCCTGAACACTGAAGCTTTCTTT
J gene: TRBJ1-5; D gene: TRBD1; clone size: .; V gene: TRBV5-5; CDR3 protein: CASSPIGTGQRQPQHF; CDR3 DNA: TGTGCCAGCAGCCCAATCGGGACAGGGCAACGGCAGCCCCAGCATTTT